One sample yielded the 19 T cell receptor beta chains listed below, sequenced in a study of T cell responses to AZD1222 COVID-19 vaccine. TCRdb's copy holds only in-frame clones and misses some; the assay was immunoSEQ multiplex PCR. This table has around 60,000 clones, about 87% appearing once. The starting material was peripheral blood, obtained on day 0 of AZD1222 vaccination. These receptors all come from an adult in good health.

The chain employs TRBV6-1 and TRBJ2-5; no firm D call. The CDR3 length is 14 residues. Germline V gene sequence: CDR1 MNHNS, CDR2 SASEGT. V was pared by 2 bases and J by 2 bases, with 9 bases between. CDR3 in amino acids: CASSEFQAQETQYF. The CDR3 DNA follows: TGTGCCAGCAGTGAATTTCAGGCACAAGAGACCCAGTACTTC.

This rearrangement joins TRBV5-5 to TRBJ1-4; 8 nucleotides match TRBD1. V was pared by 4 bases and J by 6 bases, with 17 bases of the junction left unmatched. The CDR3 sequence is 18 residues long. Germline V gene lookup returns CDR1 SGHKS and CDR2 YYEKEE (reference sequence). CDR3 nucleotide sequence: TGTGCCAGCAGCCGCACCTATCTGGGGACAGGAGGAGATGAAAAACTGTTTTTT. Amino acid sequence: CASSRTYLGTGGDEKLFF. Complete variable domain (other parts from reference TRBV5-5 and TRBJ1-4): DAGVTQSPTHLIKTRGQQVTLRCSPISGHKSVSWYQQVLGQGPQFIFQYYEKEERGRGNFPDRFSARQFPNYSSELNVNALLLGDSALYLCASSRTYLGTGGDEKLFFGSGTQLSVL.

This rearrangement joins TRBV7-9 to TRBJ1-4; D is perhaps TRBD1 (5 bases). The CDR3 contains 15 residues. V was shortened by 5 bases and J by 4 bases, with 14 bases between the two germline ends. In germline, CDR1 is SEHNR, CDR2 FQNEAQ (reference sequence). The CDR3 DNA is TGTGCCAGCAGCCCCCGGGACGGGAGTAATGAAAAACTGTTTTTT. Protein sequence: CASSPRDGSNEKLFF.

This rearrangement joins TRBV3-1 (or the pseudogene TRBV3-2) to TRBJ2-7; D assignment may be TRBD1 or TRBD2 (5 bases each). V was shortened by 4 bases and J by 2 bases, with 12 bases between the two germline ends. The germline gives CDR1 LGHDT, CDR2 YNNKEL (reference sequence). CDR3 length: 14 residues. The CDR3 nucleotides are TGTGCCAGCAGCCCTCCCGGGACGCCCTACGAGCAGTACTTC. Translated, it gives CASSPPGTPYEQYF.

The chain links TRBV5-6 to TRBJ2-5; 8 positions match TRBD2. V dropped 4 bases and J dropped 4; count of bases not matched to a gene: 9. Germline V gene lookup returns CDR1 SGHDT and CDR2 YYEEEE. This CDR3 has 15 residues. The CDR3: CASSPLRSGGETQYF. For the CDR3, the DNA is TGTGCCAGCAGCCCGTTGAGGAGCGGGGGAGAGACCCAGTACTTC. The complete variable domain, with remaining parts taken from reference TRBV5-6 and TRBJ2-5, reads DAGVTQSPTHLIKTRGQQVTLRCSPKSGHDTVSWYQQALGQGPQFIFQYYEEEERQRGNFPDRFSGHQFPNYSSELNVNALLLGDSALYLCASSPLRSGGETQYFGPGTRLLVL.

The chain carries TRBV30 and TRBJ1-5; no definite D call. The CDR3 is 13 residues long. Trimming removed 1 base at V and 3 bases at J, with 7 bases between. Germline lookup yields CDR1 GTSNPN and CDR2 SVGIG (reference sequence). DNA for the CDR3: TGTGCCTGGAGTGAACAGTCCAATCAGCCCCAGCATTTT. Its translation is CAWSEQSNQPQHF.

The chain combines TRBV19 with TRBJ1-5; no reliable D call. V lost 5 bases to trimming and J lost 7 bases, with 12 bases between them. The germline gives CDR1 LNHDA, CDR2 SQIVND (reference sequence). The CDR3 runs 13 residues. DNA for the CDR3: TGTGCCAGTAGTGTAGGGTCCGGGCAGCCCCAGCATTTT. It specifies CASSVGSGQPQHF. The full variable domain, rest sourced from reference TRBV19 and TRBJ1-5, is DGGITQSPKYLFRKEGQNVTLSCEQNLNHDAMYWYRQDPGQGLRLIYYSQIVNDFQKGDIAEGYSVSREKKESFPLTVTSAQKNPTAFYLCASSVGSGQPQHFGDGTRLSIL.

The chain combines TRBV6-5 with TRBJ2-7; unclear D gene. Germline V lookup: CDR1 MNHEY, CDR2 SVGAGI. This CDR3 is 13 amino acids long. V lost 6 bases and J 6 bases, leaving 15 bases between the germline ends. The chain's CDR3 is CASSRHQAAEQYF. The CDR3 DNA reads TGTGCCAGCAGCCGACACCAGGCCGCCGAGCAGTACTTC.

The chain combines TRBV5-5 with TRBJ2-7; D possibly corresponds to TRBD1 (5 bases). The CDR3 is 15 residues long. Germline lookup yields CDR1 SGHKS and CDR2 YYEKEE (reference sequence). Trimming pared 0 bases from V and 4 bases from J, leaving 14 bases between. CDR3 nucleotide sequence: TGTGCCAGCAGCTTGGGGCAGGGCGCCTTTTACGAGCAGTACTTC. Translation gives CASSLGQGAFYEQYF.

The chain carries TRBV5-6 and TRBJ2-5; 7 bases agree with TRBD2. The CDR3 has 14 residues. CDR1 is SGHDT, CDR2 YYEEEE, per germline. V dropped 2 bases and J dropped 2; count of bases not matched to a gene: 3. The CDR3 sequence: CASSLLGGQETQYF. CDR3 coding DNA: TGTGCCAGCAGCTTACTCGGGGGGCAAGAGACCCAGTACTTC.

The chain joins TRBV4-1 to TRBJ2-5; a weak D match, TRBD2 (6 bases). CDR3 length: 15 amino acids. Trimming pared 4 bases from V and 4 bases from J, leaving 16 bases between. Germline CDR1 and CDR2: MGHRA and YSYEKL. This chain's CDR3 is CASSPSPRGAETQYF. CDR3 bases: TGCGCCAGCAGCCCATCCCCGCGGGGCGCAGAGACCCAGTACTTC.

The chain is built from TRBV5-1 and TRBJ2-3; 8 positions match TRBD1. The germline gives CDR1 SGHRS, CDR2 YFSETQ. The J segment lost 0 bases and the V segment lost 3 bases, leaving 3 bases of the junction unmatched. The CDR3 runs 15 residues. CDR3 DNA sequence: TGCGCCAGCAGCTATGGGACAGGAAGCACAGATACGCAGTATTTT. Its translation is CASSYGTGSTDTQYF.

The chain joins TRBV29-1 to TRBJ1-1; the match to TRBD1 covers 7 bases. Per the germline V gene, CDR1 is SQVTM and CDR2 is ANQGSEA. The CDR3 totals 12 residues. V lost 6 bases, J lost 4 bases, and 5 bases stayed unmatched. CDR3 residues: CSVRRQGTEAFF. DNA of the CDR3: TGCAGCGTCCGTAGACAGGGCACTGAAGCTTTCTTT.

This clone was seen just once. This same CDR3 is encoded by further DNA sequences in the sample. The chain combines TRBV5-1 with TRBJ1-4; D is unresolved. There are 15 residues in the CDR3. V was shortened by 0 bases and J by 2 bases, with 8 bases between the two germline ends. The V gene's germline CDR1 is SGHRS and CDR2 YFSETQ. The CDR3 region is CASSLVAGTNEKLFF. CDR3 sequence (DNA): TGCGCCAGCAGCTTGGTAGCCGGCACTAATGAAAAACTGTTTTTT.

The chain carries TRBV7-9 and TRBJ2-3, with 9 bases fitting TRBD2. Trimming took 5 bases from V and 5 from J; bases not matched to a gene: 8. The CDR3 length is 15 residues. Germline V gene data show CDR1 as SEHNR and CDR2 as FQNEAQ (reference sequence). This CDR3 reads CASSPKSGGLDTQYF. The CDR3 nucleotides are TGTGCCAGCAGCCCGAAAAGCGGGGGGTTAGATACGCAGTATTTT.

The J gene is TRBJ2-7, the V gene TRBV6-1; possible D gene TRBD2, 7 bases. Germline values: CDR1 MNHNS, CDR2 SASEGT. The CDR3 length is 16 residues. Trimming removed 4 bases at V and 2 bases at J, with 18 bases between. This CDR3 reads CASSGGGAGVTYEQYF. CDR3 sequence (DNA): TGTGCCAGCAGTGGAGGGGGGGCAGGAGTTACCTACGAGCAGTACTTC.

CDR3 loop: CASSGLPGGTENYGYTF. The CDR3, as DNA: TGTGCCAGCAGCGGCCTCCCGGGTGGGACGGAGAACTATGGCTACACCTTC. The V and J genes are TRBV7-6 and TRBJ1-2; D is perhaps TRBD1 (5 bases). Trimming removed 5 bases at V and 2 bases at J, with 21 bases between. Germline CDR1 and CDR2: SGHVS and FNYEAQ. The CDR3 contains 17 residues.

J is TRBJ2-1 and V is TRBV24-1, with TRBD1 identical over 9 bases. The J segment lost 9 bases and the V segment lost 3 bases, leaving 5 bases of the junction unmatched. The CDR3 runs 14 residues. Germline CDR1 reads KGHDR; CDR2 reads SFDVKD. CDR3 region: CATSDHRGLGEQFF. CDR3 DNA sequence: TGTGCCACCAGTGATCACAGGGGGCTGGGTGAGCAGTTCTTC.

This clone has only a few counts. The rearrangement joins TRBV18 to TRBJ2-3; tentative D call: TRBD2 (6 bases). CDR1 is KGHSH and CDR2 is LQKENI in the germline V gene. Trimming pared 4 bases from V and 4 bases from J, leaving 15 bases between. This CDR3 has 15 amino acids. CDR3 loop: CASSRGAEYADTQYF. CDR3 nucleotides: TGTGCCAGCTCACGCGGGGCGGAATACGCAGATACGCAGTATTTT. Combining the CDR3 with reference TRBV18 and TRBJ2-3 gives the whole variable domain NAGVMQNPRHLVRRRGQEARLRCSPMKGHSHVYWYRQLPEEGLKFMVYLQKENIIDESGMPKERFSAEFPKEGPSILRIQQVVRGDSAAYFCASSRGAEYADTQYFGPGTRLTVL.